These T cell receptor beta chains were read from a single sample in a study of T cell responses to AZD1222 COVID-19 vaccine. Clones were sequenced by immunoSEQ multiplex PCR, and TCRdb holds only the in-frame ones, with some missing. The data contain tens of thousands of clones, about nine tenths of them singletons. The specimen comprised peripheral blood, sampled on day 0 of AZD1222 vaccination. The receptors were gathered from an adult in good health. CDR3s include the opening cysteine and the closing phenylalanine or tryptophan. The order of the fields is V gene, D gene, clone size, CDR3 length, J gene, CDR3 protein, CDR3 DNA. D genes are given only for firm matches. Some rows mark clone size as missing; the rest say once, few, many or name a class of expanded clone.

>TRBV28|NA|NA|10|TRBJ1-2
CASSNGGYTF
TGTGCCAGCAGTAACGGTGGCTACACCTTC
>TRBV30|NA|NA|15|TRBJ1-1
CAWRRVGGPGEEAFF
TGTGCCTGGAGGCGAGTTGGCGGCCCGGGGGAAGAAGCTTTCTTT
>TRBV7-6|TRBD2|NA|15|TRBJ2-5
CASSLGLVLPETQYF
TGTGCCAGCAGCTTGGGACTAGTCCTCCCAGAGACCCAGTACTTC
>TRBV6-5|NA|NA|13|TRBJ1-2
CASSYDSFGGYTF
TGTGCCAGCAGTTACGACAGCTTTGGAGGCTACACCTTC
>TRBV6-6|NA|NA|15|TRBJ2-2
CASSYGTRGTGELFF
TGTGCCAGCAGTTACGGGACCCGGGGCACCGGGGAGCTGTTTTTT
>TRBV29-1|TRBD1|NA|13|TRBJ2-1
CSHSGTGDYEQFF
TGCAGCCATTCCGGGACAGGGGACTATGAGCAGTTCTTC
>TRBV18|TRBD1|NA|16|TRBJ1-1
CASSSQTGDRGTEAFF
TGTGCCAGCTCATCCCAGACAGGGGACAGAGGCACTGAAGCTTTCTTT
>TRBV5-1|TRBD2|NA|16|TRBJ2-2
CASSSTSGGYTGELFF
TGCGCCAGCAGCTCGACTAGCGGGGGGTACACCGGGGAGCTGTTTTTT
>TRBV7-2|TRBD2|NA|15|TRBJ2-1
CASSRPAGAYNEQFF
TGTGCCAGCAGCCGCCCTGCGGGAGCCTACAATGAGCAGTTCTTC
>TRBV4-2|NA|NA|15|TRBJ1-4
CASSQDLRRAEKLFF
TGTGCCAGCAGCCAAGATCTACGCAGGGCCGAAAAACTGTTTTTT
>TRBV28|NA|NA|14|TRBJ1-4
CASRLQSTNEKLFF
TGTGCCAGCAGACTACAATCAACTAATGAAAAACTGTTTTTT
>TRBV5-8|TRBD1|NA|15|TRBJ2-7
CASSLGQGEPYEQYF
TGTGCCAGCAGCTTGGGACAGGGAGAACCCTACGAGCAGTACTTC
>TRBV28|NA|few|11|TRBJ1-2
CASSLLWNATF
TGTGCCAGCAGTTTATTATGGAATGCCACCTTC
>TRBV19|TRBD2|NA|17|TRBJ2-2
CASIRTSGRKVTGELFF
TGTGCCAGTATTAGGACTAGCGGGAGGAAGGTAACCGGGGAGCTGTTTTTT
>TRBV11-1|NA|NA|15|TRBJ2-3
CASSLAGGGTDTQYF
TGTGCCAGCAGCTTAGCAGGGGGGGGCACAGATACGCAGTATTTT
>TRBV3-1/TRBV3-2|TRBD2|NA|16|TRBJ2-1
CASSAFLAGGPNEQFF
TGTGCCAGCAGCGCCTTCCTAGCGGGAGGGCCTAATGAGCAGTTCTTC
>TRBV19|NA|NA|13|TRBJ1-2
CASTRDVGYGYTF
TGTGCCAGTACCCGGGACGTAGGCTATGGCTACACCTTC
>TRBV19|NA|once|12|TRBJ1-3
CACGATGNTIYF
TGTGCCTGCGGGGCTACTGGAAACACCATATATTTT
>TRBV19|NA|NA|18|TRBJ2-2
CASSIWVHEDRNTGELFF
TGTGCCAGTAGTATATGGGTTCACGAGGATCGGAACACCGGGGAGCTGTTTTTT